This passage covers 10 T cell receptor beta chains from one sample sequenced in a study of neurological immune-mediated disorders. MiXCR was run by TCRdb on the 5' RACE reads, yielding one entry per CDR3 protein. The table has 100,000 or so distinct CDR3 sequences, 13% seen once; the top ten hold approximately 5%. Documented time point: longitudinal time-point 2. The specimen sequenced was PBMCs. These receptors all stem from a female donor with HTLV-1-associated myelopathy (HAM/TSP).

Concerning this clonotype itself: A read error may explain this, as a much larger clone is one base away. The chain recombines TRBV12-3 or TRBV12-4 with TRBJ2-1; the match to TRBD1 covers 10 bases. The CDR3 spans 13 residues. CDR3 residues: CVSRRTGGNEQFF. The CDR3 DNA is TGTGTCAGCAGGAGGACAGGGGGCAATGAGCAGTTCTTC.

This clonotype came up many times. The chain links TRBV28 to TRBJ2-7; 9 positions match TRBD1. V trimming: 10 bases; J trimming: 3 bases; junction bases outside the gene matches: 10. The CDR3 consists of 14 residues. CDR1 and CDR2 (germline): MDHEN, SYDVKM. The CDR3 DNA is TGTGCCACCAAGAGGCCGGGACAGGGCTACGAGCAGTACTTC. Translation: CATKRPGQGYEQYF.

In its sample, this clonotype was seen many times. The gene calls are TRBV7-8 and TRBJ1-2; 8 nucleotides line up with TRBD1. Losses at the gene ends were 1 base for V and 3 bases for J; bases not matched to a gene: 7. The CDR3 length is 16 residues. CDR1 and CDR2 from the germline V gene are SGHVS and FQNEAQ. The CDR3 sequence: CASSLEGQGAYYGYTF. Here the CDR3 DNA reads TGTGCCAGCAGCTTAGAGGGGCAGGGGGCTTACTATGGCTACACCTTC.

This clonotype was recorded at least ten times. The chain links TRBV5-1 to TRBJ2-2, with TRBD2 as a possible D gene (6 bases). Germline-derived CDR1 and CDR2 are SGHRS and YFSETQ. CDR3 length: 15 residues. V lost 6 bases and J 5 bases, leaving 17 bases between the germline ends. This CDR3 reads CASKGGGSGTGELFF. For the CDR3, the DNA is TGCGCCAGCAAAGGTGGGGGGAGCGGTACCGGGGAGCTGTTTTTT. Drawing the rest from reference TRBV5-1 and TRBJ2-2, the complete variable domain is KAGVTQTPRYLIKTRGQQVTLSCSPISGHRSVSWYQQTPGQGLQFLFEYFSETQRNKGNFPGRFSGRQFSNSRSEMNVSTLELGDSALYLCASKGGGSGTGELFFGEGSRLTVL.

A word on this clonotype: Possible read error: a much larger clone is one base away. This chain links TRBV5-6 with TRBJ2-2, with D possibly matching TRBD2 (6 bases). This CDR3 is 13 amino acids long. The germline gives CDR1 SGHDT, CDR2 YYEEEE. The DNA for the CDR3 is TGTGCCAGCAGCTTGGGTCACACCGGGGGGCTGTTTTTT. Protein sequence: CASSLGHTGGLFF. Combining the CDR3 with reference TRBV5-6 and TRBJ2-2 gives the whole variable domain DAGVTQSPTHLIKTRGQQVTLRCSPKSGHDTVSWYQQALGQGPQFIFQYYEEEERQRGNFPDRFSGHQFPNYSSELNVNALLLGDSALYLCASSLGHTGGLFFGEGSRLTVL.

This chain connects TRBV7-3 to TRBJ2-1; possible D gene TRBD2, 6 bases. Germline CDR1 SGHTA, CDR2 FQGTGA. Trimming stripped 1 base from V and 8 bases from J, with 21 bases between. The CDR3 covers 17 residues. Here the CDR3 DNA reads TGTGCCAGCAGCTTAAGGCCTGCAGGCACTAGCCCCGATGAGCAGTTCTTC. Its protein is CASSLRPAGTSPDEQFF.

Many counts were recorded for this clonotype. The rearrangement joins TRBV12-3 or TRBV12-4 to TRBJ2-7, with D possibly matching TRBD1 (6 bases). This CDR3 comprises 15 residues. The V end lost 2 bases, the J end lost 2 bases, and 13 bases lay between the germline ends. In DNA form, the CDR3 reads TGTGCCAGCAGTTTAATGGCAGGGGTCACCTACGAGCAGTACTTC. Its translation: CASSLMAGVTYEQYF.

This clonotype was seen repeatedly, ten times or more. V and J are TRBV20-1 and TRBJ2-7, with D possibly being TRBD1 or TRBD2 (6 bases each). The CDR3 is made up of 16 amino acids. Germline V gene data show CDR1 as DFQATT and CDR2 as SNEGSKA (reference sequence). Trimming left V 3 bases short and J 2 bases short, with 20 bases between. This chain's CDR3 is CSASLAGDSGTYEQYF. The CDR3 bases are TGCAGTGCTAGTCTCGCAGGGGATAGCGGAACCTACGAGCAGTACTTC.

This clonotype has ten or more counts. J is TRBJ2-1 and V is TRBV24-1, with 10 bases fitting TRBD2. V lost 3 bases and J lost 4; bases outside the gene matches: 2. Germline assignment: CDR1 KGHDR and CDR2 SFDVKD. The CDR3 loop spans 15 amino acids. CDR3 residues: CATSDRTSGYNEQFF. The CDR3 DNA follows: TGTGCCACCAGTGATCGGACTAGCGGATACAATGAGCAGTTCTTC.

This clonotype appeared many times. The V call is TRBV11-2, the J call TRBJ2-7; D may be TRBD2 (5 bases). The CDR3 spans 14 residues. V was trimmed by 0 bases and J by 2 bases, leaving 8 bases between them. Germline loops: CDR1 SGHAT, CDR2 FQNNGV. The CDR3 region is CASSLDPGTYEQYF. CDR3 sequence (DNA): TGTGCCAGCAGCTTAGATCCCGGGACCTACGAGCAGTACTTC.